Shown below are 9 T cell receptor beta chains from a single sample sequenced in a study of metastatic and nonmetastatic thyroid tumors. No patient had received any treatment before thyroid surgery. With MiXCR, TCRdb called clones anew from the PCR reads. The data hold about 32,000 clones, with roughly a fifth observed a single time. Material: blood. These receptors all come from a female donor with papillary thyroid cancer or a benign thyroid nodule (not recorded which). Some clones in this sample may be carry-over from other donors' samples.

In its sample, this clone was seen once. The chain is built from TRBV2 and TRBJ1-3; D remains unclear. In germline, CDR1 is SNHLY, CDR2 FYNNEI. This CDR3 contains 16 residues. V lost 1 base, J lost 0 bases, and 10 bases lay in between. In DNA form, the CDR3 reads TGTGCCAGCAGTGAAGACGGCGGAATCTCTGGAAACACCATATATTTT. Protein sequence: CASSEDGGISGNTIYF.

The chain employs TRBV20-1 and TRBJ1-1; no clear D gene. Trimming removed 7 bases at V and 3 bases at J, with 21 bases between. Germline V gene data show CDR1 as DFQATT and CDR2 as SNEGSKA (reference sequence). This CDR3 comprises 15 residues. The CDR3 region is CSVGSLIRTDTEAFF. CDR3 coding DNA: TGCAGTGTTGGCTCCCTCATAAGGACGGACACTGAAGCTTTCTTT.

This clone has at least ten counts. The chain links TRBV5-1 to TRBJ2-7; D perhaps matches TRBD1 (6 bases). Looked up from germline, CDR1 is SGHRS and CDR2 is YFSETQ. The length of the CDR3 is 14 residues. Trimming took 0 bases from V and 5 from J, leaving 12 bases between them. The CDR3 DNA follows: TGCGCCAGCAGCTTGGCATCAGGGGCGAACGAGCAGTACTTC. It is translated as CASSLASGANEQYF.

Notes on this clone: The junction departs from the called germline gene at one end, perhaps through a read error. V and J are TRBV5-4 and TRBJ1-6; D ambiguous. The germline CDR1 and CDR2 sequences are SGHNT and YYREEE (reference sequence). The CDR3 sequence is 14 residues long. The CDR3 bases are TGTGCCAGCAGCTTGGCAGCCCCGGTGTCACCGCTCATCTTT. Its translation: CASSLAAPVSPLIF.

This clone was seen repeatedly, ten times or more. V is TRBV7-9 and J is TRBJ1-5; D gene uncertain. Trimming pared 1 base from V and 2 bases from J, leaving 9 bases between. There are 15 residues in the CDR3. The germline gives CDR1 SEHNR, CDR2 FQNEAQ (reference sequence). The CDR3 DNA follows: TGTGCCAGCAGCTTAGAAGTGGAGGGCAATCAGCCCCAGCATTTT. It yields the protein CASSLEVEGNQPQHF. The full variable domain, in which reference TRBV7-9 and TRBJ1-5 provide the parts outside the CDR3, is DTGVSQNPRHKITKRGQNVTFRCDPISEHNRLYWYRQTLGQGPEFLTYFQNEAQLEKSRLLSDRFSAERPKGSFSTLEIQRTEQGDSAMYLCASSLEVEGNQPQHFGDGTRLSIL.

In its sample, this clone was seen many times. The chain joins TRBV6-1 to TRBJ2-7; D unresolved. The CDR3 consists of 12 residues. V gave up 5 bases and J gave up 1 base, with 6 bases separating them. The V gene's germline CDR1 is MNHNS and CDR2 SASEGT. DNA of the CDR3: TGTGCCAGCAGTCCACAATCCTACGAGCAGTACTTC. This codes for CASSPQSYEQYF.

By share of the sample, this clone is medium-sized. V gene TRBV11-3 combines with J gene TRBJ1-3, with 7 nucleotides matching TRBD1. The CDR3 runs 16 residues. Germline assignment: CDR1 SGHNT and CDR2 YENEEA. Trimming at V came to 1 base and at J to 0 bases, leaving 3 bases not matched to a gene. CDR3 DNA: TGTGCCAGCAGCTTAGGGGACAGTAACTCTGGAAACACCATATATTTT. The encoded protein is CASSLGDSNSGNTIYF.

This clone was counted at least ten times. The rearrangement uses TRBV5-1 and TRBJ2-3, with 9 bases lining up with TRBD1. The germline CDR1 and CDR2 sequences are SGHRS and YFSETQ. The J segment lost 3 bases and the V segment lost 3 bases, leaving 2 bases of the junction unmatched. The CDR3 is made up of 14 amino acids. CDR3 protein: CASSYGQGTDTQYF. The CDR3 DNA reads TGCGCCAGCAGCTACGGACAGGGGACAGATACGCAGTATTTT.

Many counts were recorded for this clone. The chain joins TRBV9 to TRBJ1-4; 8 nucleotides match TRBD1. This CDR3 has 16 residues. Germline loops: CDR1 SGDLS, CDR2 YYNGEE. Trimming took 4 bases from V and 3 from J; bases not matched to a gene: 8. CDR3 DNA: TGTGCCAGCAGCACTAGGGGACAGGTTCCTAATGAAAAACTGTTTTTT. This translates into CASSTRGQVPNEKLFF.